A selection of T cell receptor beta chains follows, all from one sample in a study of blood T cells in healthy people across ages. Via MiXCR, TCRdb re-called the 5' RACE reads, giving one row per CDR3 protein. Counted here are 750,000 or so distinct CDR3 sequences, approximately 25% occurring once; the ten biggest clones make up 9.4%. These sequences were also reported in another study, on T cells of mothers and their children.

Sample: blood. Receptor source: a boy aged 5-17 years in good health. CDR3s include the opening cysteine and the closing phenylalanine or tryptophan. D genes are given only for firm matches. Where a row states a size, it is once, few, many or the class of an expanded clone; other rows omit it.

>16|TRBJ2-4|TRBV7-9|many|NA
TGTGCCAGCAGCCCCGTTGGGGACCTAGCCAAAAACATTCAGTACTTC
CASSPVGDLAKNIQYF
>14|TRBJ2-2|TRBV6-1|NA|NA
TGTGCCAGCAGTGAAAAGACCGAGACCGGGGAGCTGTTTTTT
CASSEKTETGELFF
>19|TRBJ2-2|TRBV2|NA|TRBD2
TGTGCCAGCAGTGATCCCGGGACTAGCGGGACCGGGGACACCGGGGAGCTGTTTTTT
CASSDPGTSGTGDTGELFF
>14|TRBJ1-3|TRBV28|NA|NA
TGTGCCAGCATCTACAGCTCATCTGGAAACACCATATATTTT
CASIYSSSGNTIYF
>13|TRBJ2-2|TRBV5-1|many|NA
TGTGCCAGCAGTCCAGAGAACACCGGGGAGCTGTTTTTT
CASSPENTGELFF
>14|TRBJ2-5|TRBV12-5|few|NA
TGTGCTAGTGGTTTGGAGGGATGGTCAGAGACCCAGTACTTC
CASGLEGWSETQYF
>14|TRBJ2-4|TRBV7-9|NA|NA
TGTGCCAGCAGCTTAGTTCGGGGGCCAAACATTCAGTACTTC
CASSLVRGPNIQYF
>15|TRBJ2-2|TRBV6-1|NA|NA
TGTGCCAGCAGTGAAGCGCTGAGTGGCACCGGGGAGCTGTTTTTT
CASSEALSGTGELFF
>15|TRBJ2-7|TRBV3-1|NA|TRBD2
TGTGCCAGCAGCACCAGACTAGCGGTGTCGGGGGAGCAGTACTTC
CASSTRLAVSGEQYF
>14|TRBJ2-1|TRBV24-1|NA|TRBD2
TGTGCCACCAGTGTAGCGGGGGGGAGCGATGAGCAGTTCTTC
CATSVAGGSDEQFF
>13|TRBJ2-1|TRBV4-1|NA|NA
TGCGCCAGCAGCCATTCCCCGGGGAATGAGCAGTTCTTC
CASSHSPGNEQFF
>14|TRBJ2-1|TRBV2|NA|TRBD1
TGTGCCAGCCGAGGGACAGGAACCTACAATGAGCAGTTCTTC
CASRGTGTYNEQFF
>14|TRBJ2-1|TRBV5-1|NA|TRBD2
TGCGCCAGCTCACCGGGACTAGGATACCATGAGCAGTTCTTC
CASSPGLGYHEQFF
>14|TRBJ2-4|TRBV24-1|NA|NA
TGTGCCACCAGTGATTTGCGAGAGGGGGACATTCAGTACTTC
CATSDLREGDIQYF
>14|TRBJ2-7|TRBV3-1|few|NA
TGTGCCAGCAGCCAAATGACAGGTTCCTACGAGCAGTACTTC
CASSQMTGSYEQYF